This TCR beta chain was sequenced during a study of T-cell reconstitution after alpha-beta-depleted transplantation in children. The CDR3 length is 13 residues. CDR1 and CDR2 from the germline V gene are SGHDN and FVKESK. This clonotype was detected only a few times. At one of its ends the junction is not consistent with the germline gene, which may arise from a read error. Preparing the TCRbeta library involved the use of unique molecular identifiers. TCRdb independently ran MiXCR on the PCR reads; one entry per CDR3 protein. The sample includes 750,000 to 950,000 distinct CDR3 sequences, approximately 15% seen only once; the top ten take roughly 4.8%.

This receptor was taken from a male patient aged 10 to 17 who had a stem cell transplant for acute lymphoblastic leukemia, so the T cells may come from the graft donor. The chain combines TRBV14 with TRBJ2-3; D might be TRBD1 (5 bases). This material consisted of PBMCs, mostly from graft donor cells, taken 360 days after TCRalphabeta/CD19-depleted stem cell transplant. CDR3 sequence (DNA): TGTGCCAGCAGGCAAGGGGCAGGGTATACGCAGTATTTT. The encoded protein is CASRQGAGYTQYF.